This paragraph covers one T cell receptor (beta chain) sequence. The antigen remains undetermined. The sample comes from a study of beta chain features in type 1 diabetes. The study, taken as a whole, reports: The naive, central memory and Treg TCRB repertoires showed an apparent similarity that was greater among patients than among healthy donors. Moderate yet significant TCRB CDR3 shortening was seen in Type 1 diabetes patients in all four CD4+ subsets.

Expressed TCRB transcripts were sequenced, since all the RNA that had been isolated was reverse transcribed. The table came from immunoSEQ multiplex PCR; TCRdb's copy has only in-frame clones and leaves some out. This sample has 150,000 to 200,000 clones; almost 65% occur once, and the top ten carry nearly 0.09%. A CD45RO/CCR7/CD25/CD127/CD95/CD27 panel sorted naive, central memory, regulatory and stem cell-like memory CD4+ cells. Purity above 95% was achieved in all sorted populations. The ends lost 4 bases at V and 9 bases at J; junction bases unmatched: 12. CDR3 length: 16 residues. Germline lookup yields CDR1 SGHNT and CDR2 YYREEE (reference sequence).

Sequenced input: naive CD4+ T cells from blood. This chain connects TRBV5-4 to TRBJ1-6; 8 nucleotides agree with TRBD1. The TCR comes from a young man with type 1 diabetes. CDR3 in DNA: TGTGCCAGCAGCACCGGACAGGGTAGTTGGGGTTCACCCCTCCACTTT. It specifies CASSTGQGSWGSPLHF.